The subject of this entry is one T cell receptor (beta chain). Antigen specificity is unknown. This sample is drawn from a study of lymphopenia after photon versus proton radiotherapy. Sequencing was performed with immunoSEQ multiplex PCR; in TCRdb, only in-frame clones are kept and a portion is missing. The sample includes approximately 58,000 clones, more than 70% of them seen just once. Study results and caveats: Larger post-nadir TCR diversity loss correlated inversely with survival in deceased patients. Photon-treated patients lost naive T cells and TCR diversity; proton-treated stayed stable. Oligoclonal CD8+ Temra expansion after nadir drove photon patients' diversity drop.

V was pared by 9 bases and J by 5 bases, with 4 bases of the junction left unmatched. The CDR3 loop spans 13 amino acids. The germline CDR1 and CDR2 sequences are MGHDK and SYGVNS. The sequence was obtained from a man aged 50 to 59 with gastric cancer. This specimen was peripheral blood, taken from a patient treated with photon-based radiotherapy. V gene TRBV25-1 combines with J gene TRBJ1-4; 9 nucleotides line up with TRBD1. CDR3 loop: CASTGTGNEKLFF. In DNA, the CDR3 is TGTGCCAGTACCGGGACAGGGAATGAAAAACTGTTTTTT.